Detailed here is one T cell receptor (beta chain). This CDR3 is 14 amino acids long. V was shortened by 5 bases and J by 0 bases, with 11 bases between the two germline ends. The V gene's germline CDR1 is LNHDA and CDR2 SQIVND (reference sequence). Only in-frame clones appear in the TCRdb table, and some are missing; sequencing was by immunoSEQ multiplex PCR. This sample has around 250,000 clones, with about four fifths found just once. The record originates from a study of blood T cell repertoires in COVID-19. About the study: The analysed material was cDNA or gDNA that came from T cells, B-cell-depleted T cells, or PBMCs.

This chain joins TRBV19 and TRBJ2-7; perhaps TRBD2 as D (6 bases). Source material: peripheral blood. This TCR was sampled from a man aged 25-40 years who had recovered from COVID-19. The CDR3 sequence is CASSYGGISYEQYF. CDR3 nucleotide sequence: TGTGCCAGTAGTTATGGGGGGATCTCCTACGAGCAGTACTTC.